Here is one TCR beta chain with its context. Authors' data handling: For nucleated cells, counts were estimated from reference gene primer amplification. This table comes from immunoSEQ multiplex PCR, and its TCRdb copy is limited to in-frame clones, with some not included. V, J and clone size were drawn from that table, and D and trimming were deduced from the DNA. Of around 150,000 clones in the sample, 70% to 90% were seen once. The J segment lost 4 bases and the V segment lost 10 bases, leaving 7 bases of the junction unmatched. From germline, CDR1 is WNHNN and CDR2 SYGVQD (reference sequence). The CDR3 length is 13 residues. These data originate in a study of blood T cell repertoires in COVID-19. Study in general: Samples representing acute and convalescent COVID-19 were sourced from the United States, Italy and Spain. PBMCs, B-cell-depleted T cells, or T cells provided the cDNA or gDNA that made up the material.

The chain links TRBV10-1 to TRBJ1-3; 7 bases are shared with TRBD1. The receptor was isolated from a human donor in a cohort sampled during active COVID-19. Sequenced input: peripheral blood. The CDR3 spells CATIGTVGNTIYF. In DNA form, the CDR3 reads TGCGCCACCATCGGGACAGTCGGAAACACCATATATTTT.